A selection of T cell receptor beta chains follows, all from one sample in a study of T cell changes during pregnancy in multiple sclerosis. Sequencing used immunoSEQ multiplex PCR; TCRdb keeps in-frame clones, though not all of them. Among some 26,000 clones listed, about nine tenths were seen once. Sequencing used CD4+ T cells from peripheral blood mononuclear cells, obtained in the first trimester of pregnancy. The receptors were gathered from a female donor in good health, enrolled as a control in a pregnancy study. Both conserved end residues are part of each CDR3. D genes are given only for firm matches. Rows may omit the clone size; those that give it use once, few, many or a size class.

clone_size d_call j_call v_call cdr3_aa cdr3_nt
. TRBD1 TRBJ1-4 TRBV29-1 CSVEDRDRGEKLFF TGCAGCGTTGAAGACCGGGACAGGGGTGAAAAACTGTTTTTT
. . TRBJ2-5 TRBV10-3 CAISLRESQETQYF TGTGCCATCAGTCTACGGGAGTCCCAAGAGACCCAGTACTTC
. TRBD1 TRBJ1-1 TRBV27 CASSRDRDSMNTEAFF TGTGCCAGCAGCCGGGACAGAGATAGTATGAACACTGAAGCTTTCTTT
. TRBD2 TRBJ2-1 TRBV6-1 CASSEMIAGAGEQFF TGTGCCAGCAGTGAAATGATAGCGGGGGCCGGTGAGCAGTTCTTC
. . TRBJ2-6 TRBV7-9 CASSPTGKSTSGANVLTF TGTGCCAGCAGCCCTACGGGGAAGTCCACGTCTGGGGCCAACGTCCTGACTTTC
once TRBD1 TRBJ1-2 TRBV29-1 CSVGTGGDYGYTF TGCAGCGTTGGGACAGGGGGCGACTATGGCTACACCTTC
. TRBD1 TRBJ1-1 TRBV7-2 CASSLEWNRGTAFF TGTGCCAGCAGCTTAGAATGGAACAGGGGGACTGCTTTCTTT
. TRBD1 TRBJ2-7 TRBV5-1 CASSSQGATNYEQYF TGCGCCAGCAGCTCACAGGGGGCTACAAACTACGAGCAGTACTTC
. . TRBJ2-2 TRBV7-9 CASSRVPGHGELFF TGTGCCAGCAGCCGGGTGCCCGGCCACGGGGAGCTGTTTTTT
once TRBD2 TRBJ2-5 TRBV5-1 CASSLIAGVQETQYF TGCGCCAGCAGCTTAATAGCGGGGGTCCAAGAGACCCAGTACTTC
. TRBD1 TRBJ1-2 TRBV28 CASRYGQGVYGYTF TGTGCCAGCAGATACGGACAGGGGGTTTATGGCTACACCTTC
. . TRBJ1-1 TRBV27 CASSLNGEAFF TGTGCCAGCAGTTTGAACGGTGAAGCTTTCTTT
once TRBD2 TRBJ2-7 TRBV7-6 CASSAQTSGANEQYF TGTGCCAGCAGCGCTCAGACTAGCGGGGCGAACGAGCAGTACTTC
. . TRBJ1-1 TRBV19 CASRPTGLNTEAFF TGTGCCAGTAGGCCCACAGGGTTGAACACTGAAGCTTTCTTT
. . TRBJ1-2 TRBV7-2 CASSWGGNNYGYTF TGTGCCAGCAGCTGGGGGGGTAACAACTATGGCTACACCTTC
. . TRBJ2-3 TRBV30 CAWEAADTQYF TGTGCCTGGGAGGCGGCAGATACGCAGTATTTT
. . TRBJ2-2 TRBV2 CASKTGTPRGELFF TGTGCCAGCAAAACAGGGACCCCACGGGGGGAGCTGTTTTTT
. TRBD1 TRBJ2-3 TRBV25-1 CASSRGGTGGDTQYF TGTGCCAGCAGCCGAGGGGGGACAGGGGGAGATACGCAGTATTTT
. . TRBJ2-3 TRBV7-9 CASSGGNLYTDTQYF TGTGCCAGCAGCGGAGGGAATCTATACACAGATACGCAGTATTTT
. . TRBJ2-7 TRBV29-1 CSVIGISYEQYF TGCAGCGTTATCGGGATATCCTACGAGCAGTACTTC
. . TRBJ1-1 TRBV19 CASSIGGGRTEAFF TGTGCCAGTAGTATAGGGGGGGGTCGCACTGAAGCTTTCTTT
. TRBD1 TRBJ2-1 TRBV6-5 CASHAGTGSYNEQFF TGTGCCAGCCATGCCGGGACAGGCTCCTACAATGAGCAGTTCTTC
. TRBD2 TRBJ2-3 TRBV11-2 CASRGLAVTDTQYF TGTGCCAGCAGGGGACTAGCGGTTACAGATACGCAGTATTTT
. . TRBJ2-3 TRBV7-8 CASSLVVAGVGTDTQYF TGTGCCAGCAGCTTAGTCGTGGCAGGGGTGGGTACAGATACGCAGTATTTT
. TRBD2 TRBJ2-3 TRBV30 CAWNKRGGYTDTQYF TGTGCCTGGAATAAGCGGGGGGGATACACAGATACGCAGTATTTT
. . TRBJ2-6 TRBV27 CASSSLQVNSGANVLTF TGTGCCAGCAGTTCCTTACAGGTAAACTCTGGGGCCAACGTCCTGACTTTC
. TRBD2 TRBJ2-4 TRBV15 CATSRDQWGKRGGNIQYF TGTGCCACCAGCAGAGATCAATGGGGCAAGCGGGGGGGAAACATTCAGTACTTC
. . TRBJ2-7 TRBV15 CATSRDAGGGTHQGEQYF TGTGCCACCAGCAGAGATGCGGGTGGCGGGACGCACCAGGGCGAGCAGTACTTC
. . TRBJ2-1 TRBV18 CASSPTDWERQFF TGTGCCAGCTCACCTACGGACTGGGAGAGACAGTTCTTC
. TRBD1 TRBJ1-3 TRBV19 CASSWTGAGNTIYF TGTGCCAGTAGTTGGACAGGGGCTGGAAACACCATATATTTT
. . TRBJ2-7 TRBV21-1 CASSNRSRLAGGPGEQYF TGTGCCAGCAGCAACCGGTCAAGGCTAGCGGGAGGGCCGGGGGAGCAGTACTTC
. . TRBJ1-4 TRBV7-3 CASSLTRSGELFF TGTGCCAGCAGCTTAACACGCTCAGGGGAACTGTTTTTT
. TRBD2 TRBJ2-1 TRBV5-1 CASNLAGGYNEQFF TGCGCCAGTAACTTAGCGGGGGGTTACAATGAGCAGTTCTTC
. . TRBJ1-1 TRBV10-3 CAISESPGKGNTEAFF TGTGCCATCAGTGAGTCCCCCGGGAAGGGCAACACTGAAGCTTTCTTT
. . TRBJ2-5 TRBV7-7 CASSFTNQETQYF TGTGCTAGCAGCTTCACAAATCAAGAGACCCAGTACTTC
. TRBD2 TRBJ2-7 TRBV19 CASSIGTSGHYEQYF TGTGCCAGTAGCATTGGGACTAGCGGGCATTACGAGCAGTACTTC
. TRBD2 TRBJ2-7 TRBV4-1 CASSQDQGSGISQYF TGCGCCAGCAGCCAAGATCAGGGTAGCGGGATTTCCCAGTACTTC
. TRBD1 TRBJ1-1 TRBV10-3 CAISGTDREVAFF TGTGCCATCAGTGGCACGGACAGGGAGGTAGCTTTCTTT
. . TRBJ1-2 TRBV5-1 CASSLGSRVSNYGYTF TGCGCCAGCAGCTTGGGGTCCAGGGTGTCTAACTATGGCTACACCTTC
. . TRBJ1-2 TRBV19 CASTRGGFNYGYTF TGTGCCAGTACCCGAGGAGGTTTTAACTATGGCTACACCTTC
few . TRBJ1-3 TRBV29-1 CSVEEGAGNTIYF TGCAGCGTTGAGGAGGGAGCTGGAAACACCATATATTTT
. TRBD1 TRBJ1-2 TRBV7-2 CASSLSGTGPGYTF TGTGCCAGCAGCTTATCCGGGACAGGGCCCGGCTACACCTTC
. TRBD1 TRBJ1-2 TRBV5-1 CASSGRDRGLNGYTF TGCGCCAGCAGCGGCCGGGACAGGGGGCTGAATGGCTACACCTTC
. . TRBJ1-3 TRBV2 CASTLDIVRNTIYF TGTGCCAGCACCTTGGACATTGTTCGGAACACCATATATTTT
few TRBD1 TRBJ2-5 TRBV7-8 CASSRGLADQETQYF TGTGCCAGCTCCAGGGGGCTAGCAGACCAAGAGACCCAGTACTTC